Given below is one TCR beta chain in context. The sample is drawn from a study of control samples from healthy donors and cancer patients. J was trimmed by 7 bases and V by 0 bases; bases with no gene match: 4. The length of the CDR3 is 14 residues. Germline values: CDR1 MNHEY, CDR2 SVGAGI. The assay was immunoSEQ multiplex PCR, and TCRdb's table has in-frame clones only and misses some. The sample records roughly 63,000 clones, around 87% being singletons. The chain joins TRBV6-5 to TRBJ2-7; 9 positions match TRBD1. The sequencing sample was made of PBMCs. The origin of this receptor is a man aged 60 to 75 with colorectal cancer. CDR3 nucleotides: TGTGCCAGCAGTTACTCGCGACAGGGGGGTGAGCAGTACTTC. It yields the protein CASSYSRQGGEQYF.